The entry below describes one T cell receptor (beta chain). This receptor's antigen is unknown. No base quality information exists; no much larger clone differs at one position. The cohort comprised fewer than 700 healthy bone marrow donors. Cohort members were all nominally healthy when sampled, although unrecorded immune exposures were likely present. The donor was CMV seropositive and was included in the group of 300 or so seropositive cohort members. A peripheral blood sample was collected from each donor, and TCR beta sequencing was performed on peripheral blood mononuclear cells. The Qiagen DNeasy Blood Extraction Kit was used to extract genomic DNA from the blood cell samples. The data were obtained in a study of cytomegalovirus exposure and HLA in healthy donors (dated by TCRdb to the late 2010s). The study in broad terms: An earlier analysis of 587 of the donors reported over 250 Gb of sequence data and around 120 million unique TCR beta sequences obtained from approximately 180 million T cells. To predict cytomegalovirus infection status, the study combined high-throughput TCR immunosequencing, statistical association of individual TCRs with disease status, and machine learning. Typing coverage differed by locus: A, B, C, DRB1 and DQB1 were typed in about 620-640 donors, DQA1 in 522, DPA1 in 600 to 610, and DPB1 in just under 490. Rather than drawing on any new phenotypic data, the later analysis identified candidate immune exposures from TCR beta sequences and the way those sequences occurred across donors. All discovery cohort repertoires had been generated on a single sequencing platform. Along with the roughly 670-subject first cohort, a separate validation cohort of 120 different subjects was used. An earlier analysis of about 600 of the donors used high-throughput TCR beta sequencing to judge whether each TCR beta V gene segment behaved as functional or pseudogenic. To study patterns of TCR occurrence, a later analysis re-analyzed previously published TCR beta repertoires from 500 to 850 donors and added high-resolution HLA genotyping. Donor age, sex, ethnicity and CMV serostatus were compiled alongside the repertoire data. Class I and class II HLA loci were covered by the typing at four-digit resolution. The T cell repertoires of 666 subjects were profiled by immunosequencing and related to cytomegalovirus serostatus. A later genetic analysis took genome-wide SNP genotypes for about 65% of the roughly 670 donors and used that subset as a discovery cohort. Four to six DR-DQ haplotypes were handled as single units for association and clustering, since linkage in the cohort was strong. The study was designed to test whether signatures of past pathogen exposure could be identified by cataloging public T cell receptors. Among the roughly 400 genotyped donors, approximately 82% belonged to the genetic ancestry cluster associated with self-reported Caucasian donors. Roughly 320 gigabases of sequencing data and around 85 million unique TCR sequences made up an early release that covered under 750 HLA-typed donors. On average, roughly 200,000 unique TCR beta nucleotide sequences were sequenced per donor among several hundred genotyped donors of the cohort, with 15% to 20% of those sequences being non-productive.

The protocol used for the library was the immunoSEQ multiplex PCR assay. A mixture of 60 forward primers for TCR Vbeta segments and 13 reverse primers for TCR Jbeta segments was used in the multiplex PCR. The CDR3 region of rearranged TCR beta genes was amplified from genomic DNA by a multiplex PCR assay. The Illumina HiSeq System was used to sequence the amplified TCR beta libraries as 87-base-pair reads. In the source study's methods: A later analysis tallied around 80 million unique TCR beta chains across the 700 or so repertoires, and about 12 million of those chains were shared by two or more donors. To remove PCR and sequencing errors, raw reads were error-corrected and collapsed into unique sequences using a nearest-neighbor algorithm that merged closely related sequences. Alignment of CDR3 sequences to IMGT reference sequences was used to assign V, D and J gene segments. For a sequence to be retained, at least a six-nucleotide match to both a V gene segment and a J gene segment was required. A rearrangement counted as productive if the CDR3 had no stop codons and remained in frame with V and J, and every other rearrangement counted as non-productive. Following IMGT convention, CDR3 was defined as the stretch from the second conserved V-encoded cysteine up to the conserved J-encoded phenylalanine. The earlier analysis of about 640 of the donors excluded any sequence lacking an unambiguous match to a single V gene segment. In an earlier analysis of approximately 590 of the donors, a V segment was called functional when productive rearrangements were above 56.7%, and segregating when the standard deviation between donors exceeded 5%. A statistical classification framework was developed to diagnose cytomegalovirus status using the catalog of TCR beta chain sequences. V and J gene assignment, in a later analysis, came from comparing TCR nucleotide sequences with IMGT/GENE-DB human TR gene sequences. A later analysis assigned CDR3 sequences and most-parsimonious VDJ recombination scenarios with the TCRdist pipeline. In a later analysis, each TCR beta chain was defined by its CDR3 amino acid sequence together with its V-gene family, and reads without a unique V-gene family were excluded. To address suspected cross-contamination and a sequencing artifact, a later analysis removed around 600 highly shared, low-generation-probability nucleotide sequences. In a later analysis, a clonal expansion index for each public chain was calculated from normalized within-repertoire ranks of inferred template counts. In a later analysis, generation probabilities were computed with a VDJ recombination model fitted to out-of-frame rearrangements, and the resulting probabilities were checked against IGoR. In a later analysis, hypergeometric tests were used to score TCR-TCR, TCR-HLA and TCR-CMV co-occurrence, with a repertoire-size bias correction applied to TCR pairs. To estimate false discovery rates, a later analysis permuted the HLA or CMV assignments 20 times. In a later analysis, co-occurring TCRs were grouped with DBSCAN, and TCRdist sequence similarity was added when clustering was performed within HLA-allele-positive subsets. Co-occurrence clustering excluded repertoires with fewer than 30,000 or more than 120,000 public chains, plus five with anomalous nucleotide sharing. In TCRdb, the immuneACCESS table is reduced to in-frame sequences with V and J assigned. These tables do not hold every clone; where another copy was compared, an unresolved V gene accounts for under half, and the others remain unexplained. Clone size and the V and J calls come from that table; the DNA yielded D and trimming. For this sample there are tens of thousands of clones; approximately 65% appear just once. The ten top clones hold roughly 6% of the sample.

On the study overall, not on this receptor specifically: A further reported finding was that TCR beta sequences accurately predicted the HLA-A and HLA-B alleles for most subjects in the first cohort. For the cohort, immune exposure information was limited to CMV serostatus. Broadly in line with IMGT annotations, most TCR beta V segments showed up in productive rearrangements about 87% or about 30% of the time in an earlier analysis of several hundred of the donors. The cohort was sequenced for TCR beta chains only, and without alpha or paired-chain data the features that could be detected were limited. While some public TCRs were present in many individuals, most TCR sequences turned up only very rarely across donors. A cluster of highly shared sequence variants was judged likely to represent a technical artifact of the sequencing pipeline. In vitro tests confirmed that a few of the cytomegalovirus-associated TCR beta chains recognize cytomegalovirus antigens. Sequencing depth was assumed to be roughly uniform across donors in the presence/absence analyses, though that assumption may not hold. Because counts were too low, fewer than 20 rarely observed V segments, including chromosome 9 orphons, were excluded from the earlier analysis of several hundred of the donors. Correlated functional status among segregating V segments might reflect linkage disequilibrium, but an unknown experimental factor could not be ruled out. The study gave a list of more than 150 TCR beta chains associated with cytomegalovirus. It was suggested by the authors that the approach could potentially be generalized to other disease states and immunological phenotypes. Most CMV-associated TCR beta chains appeared to be HLA-restricted in a later analysis, and the HLA associations seemed to be driven largely by CMV exposure. In a later genetic analysis, fewer N-insertions in productive TCRs were reported among donors in an Asian-associated ancestry cluster than the 666-donor mean. A later analysis associated around 16,000 TCR beta sequences with specific HLA alleles at a false discovery rate of 0.05. Strong co-occurrence of HLA alleles, especially DR and DQ, made assigning TCR associations to individual alleles difficult. A later analysis reported that several top co-occurrence clusters appeared linked to parvovirus B19, influenza, CMV and Epstein-Barr virus. In a later analysis, TCR association rates were found to vary across HLA loci, with the most associated TCRs seen for DRB1 alleles and the fewest for HLA-C alleles. An association between a missense DCLRE1C variant and V-gene and J-gene trimming of TCR beta chains was found in a later genetic analysis and replicated in an independent cohort. Some IMGT-functional V segments, including TRBV6-2 and TRBV6-3, could not be told apart with the 87-base-pair reads, so those segments were excluded. Because HLA typing was unavailable for some donors at each locus, only the typed subset was used in association tests. In a later analysis, HLA-associated TCR beta chains showed more clonal expansion and lower generation probabilities than non-associated chains that were equally common. Cytomegalovirus status was reported to be diagnosed by the classifier with high specificity and sensitivity in both the original and validation cohorts.

V was cut back by 5 bases and J by 6 bases, leaving a gap of 11 bases between them. The CDR3 sequence holds 13 residues, the cysteine and phenylalanine included. Only the CDR3 DNA stays, 39 bases, in frame from base 1. The germline V gene encodes CDR1 SGDLS and CDR2 YYNGEE. The receptor was isolated from a woman between 25 and 40 years old in good health and CMV-seropositive. The receptor chain draws on TRBV9 and TRBJ2-2; a confident D gene designation cannot be given. The sequencing sample was made of PBMCs. CDR3 protein: CASRAGSPGELFF. In nucleotides, the sequence is TGTGCCAGCAGAGCAGGTTCACCCGGGGAGCTGTTTTTT.